Below, 11 T cell receptor beta chains from the same sample are listed, as sequenced in a study of a mutant IDH1 vaccine in newly diagnosed glioma (dated by TCRdb to about 2021). These receptors are not linked to any known antigen. The time point label here, explained by the study, means: week 47, end of study. Each vaccine dose was 300 ug of a 20-mer mutant IDH1 peptide in Montanide, given subcutaneously with topical imiquimod. Library preparation was by the immunoSEQ multiplex PCR assay. TCRdb re-hosts the immuneACCESS table, in-frame sequences only. Its copies lack some clones; in the studies checked, an unresolved V gene accounts for under half of them, and the cause for the rest is not known. The sample table shows around 94,000 clones, and roughly 90% are seen once. The ten largest make up over 0.7% of the sample. This material consisted of PBMCs, taken from a glioma patient whose treatment included an IDH1 peptide vaccine. These receptor sequences come from a woman aged 50 to 60 with glioma.

On this clone: Sequence at one end of the junction differs from germline and may be a read error. The rearrangement joins TRBV7-7 to TRBJ2-5; D assignment may be TRBD1 or TRBD2 (5 bases each). This CDR3 has 14 amino acids. The germline V gene has CDR1 SSHAT and CDR2 FNYEAQ (reference sequence). The CDR3 spells CASSPGTIQETQYF. DNA of the CDR3: TGTGCTAGCAGCCCGGGGACCATTCAAGAGACCCAGTACTTC.

This chain links TRBV19 with TRBJ2-1, with TRBD2 identical over 9 bases. With 5 bases clipped from V and 4 bases from J, the junction kept 6 bases outside the gene matches. The V gene's germline CDR1 is LNHDA and CDR2 SQIVND (reference sequence). The CDR3 runs to 15 residues. CDR3 bases: TGTGCCAGTAGTCCCAGCCTAGCGGGATACAATGAGCAGTTCTTC. This gives the protein CASSPSLAGYNEQFF.

The chain joins TRBV5-1 to TRBJ2-2; tentative D call: TRBD2 (5 bases). The CDR3 contains 15 residues. In germline, CDR1 is SGHRS, CDR2 YFSETQ. V dropped 4 bases and J dropped 5 bases, with 15 bases sitting between them. CDR3 in DNA: TGCGCCAGCAGCCCGGCGGGCGGTCGGACCGGGGAGCTGTTTTTT. Its protein product is CASSPAGGRTGELFF.

The chain couples TRBV11-2 to TRBJ2-5, with TRBD2 matching 10 bases. The V gene end was trimmed by 2 bases and the J gene end by 1 base; junction bases not matched to a gene: 4. Germline-derived CDR1 and CDR2 are SGHAT and FQNNGV. There are 16 residues in the CDR3. The CDR3 DNA reads TGTGCCAGCAGCTTAATGGGGACTAGCGTCCAAGAGACCCAGTACTTC. As protein: CASSLMGTSVQETQYF.

This chain joins TRBV5-1 and TRBJ2-2, with 9 bases fitting TRBD2. This CDR3 has 17 residues. With V trimmed by 3 bases and J by 7 bases, 13 bases remained unmatched. Germline CDR1 reads SGHRS; CDR2 reads YFSETQ. CDR3 sequence (DNA): TGCGCCAGCAGCTCCAATTCCCTAGCGGGATTTCACGGGGAGCTGTTTTTT. Amino acids: CASSSNSLAGFHGELFF.

This sequence joins TRBV13 and TRBJ1-2; maybe TRBD1 (6 bases). The germline CDR1 and CDR2 sequences are PRHDT and FYEKMQ (reference sequence). V was clipped by 0 bases and J by 10 bases, with 12 bases between them. This CDR3 has 13 residues. The CDR3 DNA is TGTGCCAGCAGCTTAGGCAGGGGCGGAGACTACACCTTC. This translates into CASSLGRGGDYTF.

DNA of the CDR3: TGTGCCAGCAGTGAAGCTCTGGGGAGGGTCCTCACTGAAGCTTTCTTT. Protein: CASSEALGRVLTEAFF. This chain uses TRBV2 with TRBJ1-1; no firm D call. The CDR3 contains 16 residues. The ends were cut back, 0 bases at V and 4 bases at J, with 15 bases in the middle. Germline CDR1 reads SNHLY; CDR2 reads FYNNEI.

The chain carries TRBV19 and TRBJ2-7; 7 nucleotides agree with TRBD1. Germline CDR1 reads LNHDA; CDR2 reads SQIVND (reference sequence). The CDR3 has 17 residues. Losses at the gene ends were 2 bases for V and 7 bases for J; bases not matched to a gene: 17. Here the CDR3 DNA reads TGTGCCAGTAGTATATTCTCCGGGACAGCGTTTTCTACAGAGCAGTACTTC. Protein sequence: CASSIFSGTAFSTEQYF.

The chain combines TRBV7-6 with TRBJ2-2; TRBD1 agrees at 8 bases. Germline trimming cut 11 bases from V and 0 bases from J; bases unmatched to any gene: 11. Germline-derived CDR1 and CDR2 are SGHVS and FNYEAQ. CDR3 length equals 16 residues. CDR3 protein: CAATRKQGANTGELFF. CDR3 DNA: TGTGCCGCCACGCGAAAACAGGGGGCGAACACCGGGGAGCTGTTTTTT.

The chain joins TRBV2 to TRBJ2-4; D uncertain. Per the germline V gene, CDR1 is SNHLY and CDR2 is FYNNEI. The CDR3 has 15 residues. The V gene lost 6 bases and the J gene lost 4 bases, with 16 bases spanning the gap. CDR3 DNA sequence: TGTGCCAGCAGGGAGACTGGGCAGATTAAAAACATTCAGTACTTC. Translation: CASRETGQIKNIQYF.

This chain connects TRBV29-1 to TRBJ2-1, with 11 positions matching TRBD2. The CDR3 runs 13 residues. The germline V gene has CDR1 SQVTM and CDR2 ANQGSEA. J gave up 4 bases and V 8 bases, and 4 bases lay outside the gene matches. CDR3 bases: TGCAGCTCAGGACTAGCGGGTTACAATGAGCAGTTCTTC. Its protein is CSSGLAGYNEQFF.